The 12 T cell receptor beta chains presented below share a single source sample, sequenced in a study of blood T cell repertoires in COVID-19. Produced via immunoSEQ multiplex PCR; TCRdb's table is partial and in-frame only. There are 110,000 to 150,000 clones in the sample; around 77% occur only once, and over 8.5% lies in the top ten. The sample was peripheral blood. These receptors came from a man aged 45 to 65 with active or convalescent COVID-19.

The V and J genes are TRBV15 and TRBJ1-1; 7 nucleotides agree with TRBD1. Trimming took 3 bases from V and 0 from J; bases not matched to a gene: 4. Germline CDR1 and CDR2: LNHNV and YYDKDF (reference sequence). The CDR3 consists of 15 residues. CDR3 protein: CATSRHGQVNTEAFF. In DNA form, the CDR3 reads TGTGCCACCAGCAGGCACGGACAGGTGAACACTGAAGCTTTCTTT.

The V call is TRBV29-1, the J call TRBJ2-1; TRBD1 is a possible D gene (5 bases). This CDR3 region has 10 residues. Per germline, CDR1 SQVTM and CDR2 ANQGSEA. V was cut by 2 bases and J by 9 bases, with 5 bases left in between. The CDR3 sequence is CSVERGEQFF. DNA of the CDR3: TGCAGCGTTGAAAGGGGTGAGCAGTTCTTC.

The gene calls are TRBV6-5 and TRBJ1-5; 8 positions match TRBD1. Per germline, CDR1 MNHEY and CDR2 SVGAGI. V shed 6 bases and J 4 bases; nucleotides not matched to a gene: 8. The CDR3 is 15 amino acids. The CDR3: CASSATGGINQPQHF. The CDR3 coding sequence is TGTGCCAGCAGCGCAACAGGGGGGATTAATCAGCCCCAGCATTTT.

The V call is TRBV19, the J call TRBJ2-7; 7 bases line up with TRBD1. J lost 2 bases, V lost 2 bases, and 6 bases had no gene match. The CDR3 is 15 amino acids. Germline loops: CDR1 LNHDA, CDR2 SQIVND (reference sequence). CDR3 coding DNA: TGTGCCAGTAGTATAAGTCACGGACAGGCCTACGAGCAGTACTTC. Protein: CASSISHGQAYEQYF. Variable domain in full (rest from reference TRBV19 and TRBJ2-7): DGGITQSPKYLFRKEGQNVTLSCEQNLNHDAMYWYRQDPGQGLRLIYYSQIVNDFQKGDIAEGYSVSREKKESFPLTVTSAQKNPTAFYLCASSISHGQAYEQYFGPGTRLTVT.

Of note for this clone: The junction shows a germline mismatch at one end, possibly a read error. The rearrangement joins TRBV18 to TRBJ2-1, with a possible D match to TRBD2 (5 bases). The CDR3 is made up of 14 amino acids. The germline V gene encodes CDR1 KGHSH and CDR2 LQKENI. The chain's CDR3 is CASSPLAGYNQQFF. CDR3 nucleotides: TGTGCCAGCTCACCTCTCGCGGGTTACAATCAGCAGTTCTTC.

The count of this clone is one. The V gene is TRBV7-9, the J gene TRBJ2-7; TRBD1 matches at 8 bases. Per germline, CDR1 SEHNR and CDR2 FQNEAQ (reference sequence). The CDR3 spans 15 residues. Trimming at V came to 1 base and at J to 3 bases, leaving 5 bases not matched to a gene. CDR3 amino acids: CASSLGGDRYYEQYF. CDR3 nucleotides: TGTGCCAGCAGCTTAGGGGGGGACAGGTACTACGAGCAGTACTTC. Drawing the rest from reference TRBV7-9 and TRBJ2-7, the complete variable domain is DTGVSQNPRHKITKRGQNVTFRCDPISEHNRLYWYRQTLGQGPEFLTYFQNEAQLEKSRLLSDRFSAERPKGSFSTLEIQRTEQGDSAMYLCASSLGGDRYYEQYFGPGTRLTVT.

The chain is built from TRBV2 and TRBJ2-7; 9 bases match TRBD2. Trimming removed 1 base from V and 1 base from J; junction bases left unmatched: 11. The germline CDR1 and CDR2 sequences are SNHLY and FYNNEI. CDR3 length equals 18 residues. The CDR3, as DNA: TGTGCCAGCAGTGAAGAGGAGTCTAGCGGGACTTTATCCTACGAGCAGTACTTC. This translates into CASSEEESSGTLSYEQYF. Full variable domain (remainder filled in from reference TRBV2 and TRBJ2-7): EPEVTQTPSHQVTQMGQEVILRCVPISNHLYFYWYRQILGQKVEFLVSFYNNEISEKSEIFDDQFSVERPDGSNFTLKIRSTKLEDSAMYFCASSEEESSGTLSYEQYFGPGTRLTVT.

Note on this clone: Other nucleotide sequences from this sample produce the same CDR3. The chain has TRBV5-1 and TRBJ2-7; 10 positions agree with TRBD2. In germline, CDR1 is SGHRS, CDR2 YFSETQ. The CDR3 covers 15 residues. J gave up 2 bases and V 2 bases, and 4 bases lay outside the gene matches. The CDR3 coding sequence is TGCGCCAGCAGCTTCGTAGCGGGAGGTCCCTACGAGCAGTACTTC. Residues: CASSFVAGGPYEQYF.

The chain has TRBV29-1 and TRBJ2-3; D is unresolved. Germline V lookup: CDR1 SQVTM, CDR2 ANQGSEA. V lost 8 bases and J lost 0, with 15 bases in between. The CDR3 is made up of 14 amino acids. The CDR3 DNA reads TGCAGCATGTCCCTCCAGATTAGCACAGATACGCAGTATTTT. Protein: CSMSLQISTDTQYF.

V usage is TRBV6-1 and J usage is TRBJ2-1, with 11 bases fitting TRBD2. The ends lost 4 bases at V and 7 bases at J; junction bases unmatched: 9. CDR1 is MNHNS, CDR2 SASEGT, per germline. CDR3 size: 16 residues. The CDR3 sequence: CASSVAPGLAENEQFF. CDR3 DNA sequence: TGTGCCAGCAGTGTCGCCCCGGGACTAGCGGAAAATGAGCAGTTCTTC.

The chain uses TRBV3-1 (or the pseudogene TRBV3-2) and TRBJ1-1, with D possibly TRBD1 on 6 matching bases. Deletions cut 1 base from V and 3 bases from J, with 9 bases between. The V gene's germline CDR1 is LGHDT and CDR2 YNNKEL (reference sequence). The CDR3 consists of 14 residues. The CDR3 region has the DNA TGTGCCAGCAGCCAAGTTCAGGGGCACACTGAAGCTTTCTTT. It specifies CASSQVQGHTEAFF.

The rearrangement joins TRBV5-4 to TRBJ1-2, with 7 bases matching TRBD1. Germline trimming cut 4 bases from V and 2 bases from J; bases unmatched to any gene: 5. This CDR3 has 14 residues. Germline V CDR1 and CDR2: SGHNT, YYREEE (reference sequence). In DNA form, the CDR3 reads TGTGCCAGCAGCACTGGGACAGTCAACTATGGCTACACCTTC. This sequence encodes CASSTGTVNYGYTF.